The entry that follows covers one TCR beta chain sequence. RNA amounts of roughly 0.45 to 1 ug underwent reverse transcription with random hexamers. In TCRdb, the immunoSEQ multiplex PCR reads were re-called with MiXCR into one record per CDR3 protein. The table includes about 300,000 distinct CDR3 sequences, 70% to 90% detected once. CD8+ and CD4+ T cells from blood underwent TCR beta sequencing, which was carried out in a high-throughput format. The data originate from a study of CD8 T cells in Susac syndrome. V was pared by 6 bases and J by 5 bases, with 20 bases between. Germline CDR1 DFQATT, CDR2 SNEGSKA (reference sequence). This CDR3 comprises 14 residues.

The TCR sequence derives from a human donor with multiple sclerosis. Sequencing was performed on CD8+ T cells from PBMCs. The chain uses TRBV20-1 and TRBJ2-7; D not resolved. The CDR3 sequence is CSASTPGVSHEQYF. Here the CDR3 DNA reads TGCAGTGCCAGTACCCCTGGGGTCAGTCACGAGCAGTACTTC.